These 31 T cell receptor beta chains originate from one sample sequenced in a study of blood T cell repertoires in COVID-19 (dated by TCRdb to 2020 to 2021). The library was made by the immunoSEQ multiplex PCR assay. TCRdb carries this immuneACCESS record with in-frame sequences only. Its versions omit some clonotypes, under half of them owing to an unresolved V gene in the studies checked, with the rest unexplained. A total of about 230,000 clones appear in this sample, approximately 84% of them only once. The ten largest clones add up to around a tenth of the sample. The specimen sequenced was peripheral blood. These receptors originate from a man aged 45 to 65 with COVID-19, enrolled during active disease.

DNA of the CDR3: TGCGCCAGCAGCCCCGGGACAGGAATTAACTATGGCTACACCTTC. Protein: CASSPGTGINYGYTF. The J gene is TRBJ1-2, the V gene TRBV4-1, with 8 bases identical to TRBD1. This CDR3 has 15 amino acids. Germline assignment: CDR1 MGHRA and CDR2 YSYEKL. V lost 4 bases and J lost 1; bases outside the gene matches: 5.

The chain has TRBV5-1 and TRBJ2-2, with D hard to call. CDR1 and CDR2 (germline): SGHRS, YFSETQ. Trimming left V 1 base short and J 3 bases short, with 7 bases between. CDR3 length: 14 residues. CDR3 nucleotide sequence: TGCGCCAGCAGCTTGCAACAGTACACCGGGGAGCTGTTTTTT. It translates to CASSLQQYTGELFF.

The chain recombines TRBV5-4 with TRBJ1-1; 11 nucleotides match TRBD1. Germline-derived CDR1 and CDR2 are SGHNT and YYREEE (reference sequence). Trimming removed 5 bases from V and 0 bases from J; junction bases left unmatched: 6. This CDR3 has 16 amino acids. CDR3 sequence (DNA): TGTGCCAGCAGTTTAGGACAGGGGGCGATGAACACTGAAGCTTTCTTT. It codes for CASSLGQGAMNTEAFF.

The V gene is TRBV19, the J gene TRBJ1-1; tentatively, D is TRBD1 (5 bases). Trimming took off 5 bases at V and 6 bases at J, with 10 bases between the two ends. The germline gives CDR1 LNHDA, CDR2 SQIVND (reference sequence). The CDR3 runs 12 residues. CDR3 protein: CASSLRVAEAFF. The CDR3 DNA reads TGTGCCAGTAGTCTCAGGGTTGCTGAAGCTTTCTTT.

V and J are TRBV7-2 and TRBJ2-5; D gene ambiguous. CDR1 and CDR2 (germline): SGHTA, FQGNSA. This CDR3 is built from 13 residues. V lost 5 bases and J 5 bases, leaving 12 bases between the germline ends. CDR3 sequence (DNA): TGTGCCAGCAGCGGGCCTACCGGTGAGACCCAGTACTTC. As protein: CASSGPTGETQYF.

The CDR3 DNA follows: TGTGCCAGCTCACCACGGCCGTTGGACATTACTTCTAACTATGGCTACACCTTC. As protein: CASSPRPLDITSNYGYTF. This sequence joins TRBV18 and TRBJ1-2; D is possibly TRBD1 (5 bases). The length of the CDR3 is 18 residues. Germline CDR1 KGHSH, CDR2 LQKENI. V was trimmed by 1 base and J by 0 bases, leaving 18 bases between them. Together with reference TRBV18 and TRBJ1-2, the CDR3 gives the full variable domain: NAGVMQNPRHLVRRRGQEARLRCSPMKGHSHVYWYRQLPEEGLKFMVYLQKENIIDESGMPKERFSAEFPKEGPSILRIQQVVRGDSAAYFCASSPRPLDITSNYGYTFGSGTRLTVV.

V and J are TRBV12-3 or TRBV12-4 and TRBJ2-7, with D perhaps TRBD1 (6 bases). The CDR3 length is 12 residues. Trimming stripped 2 bases from V and 5 bases from J, with 7 bases between. Here the CDR3 reads CASSLNRDEQYF. In DNA form, the CDR3 reads TGTGCCAGCAGTTTAAACAGGGACGAGCAGTACTTC.

The rearrangement uses TRBV5-1 and TRBJ2-7; 10 bases are shared with TRBD1. The CDR3 runs to 14 residues. J was trimmed by 3 bases and V by 3 bases; bases with no gene match: 3. The germline V gene has CDR1 SGHRS and CDR2 YFSETQ. The CDR3, as DNA: TGCGCCAGCAGCTCATGGGACAGGGGCTACGAGCAGTACTTC. Encoded protein: CASSSWDRGYEQYF.

This sequence joins TRBV5-1 and TRBJ2-5; perhaps TRBD1 as D (5 bases). V was trimmed by 1 base and J by 5 bases, leaving 15 bases between them. This CDR3 is built from 15 residues. CDR1 is SGHRS, CDR2 YFSETQ, per germline. The CDR3 sequence: CASSLTAGLEETQYF. CDR3 in DNA: TGCGCCAGCAGCTTGACGGCAGGGCTAGAGGAGACCCAGTACTTC. Looking up the rest from reference TRBV5-1 and TRBJ2-5 gives the full variable domain: KAGVTQTPRYLIKTRGQQVTLSCSPISGHRSVSWYQQTPGQGLQFLFEYFSETQRNKGNFPGRFSGRQFSNSRSEMNVSTLELGDSALYLCASSLTAGLEETQYFGPGTRLLVL.

The J gene is TRBJ1-2, the V gene TRBV9; 12 positions match TRBD1. The junction had 5 bases not matched to a gene; V was cut back by 0 bases and J by 2 bases. The germline V gene encodes CDR1 SGDLS and CDR2 YYNGEE. This CDR3 spans 17 amino acids. The CDR3 DNA reads TGTGCCAGCAGCGTAGAGGGACAGGGGGCTCTAAACTATGGCTACACCTTC. It is translated as CASSVEGQGALNYGYTF.

The chain uses TRBV7-8 and TRBJ2-2; D is possibly TRBD1 (6 bases). Germline V CDR1 and CDR2: SGHVS, FQNEAQ. Trimming removed 6 bases at V and 4 bases at J, with 9 bases between. This CDR3 has 13 amino acids. Written as DNA, the CDR3 is TGTGCCAGCAGTTCGACAGGCACCGGGGAGCTGTTTTTT. It is translated as CASSSTGTGELFF.

The gene calls are TRBV7-3 and TRBJ2-2; D possibly corresponds to TRBD1 (6 bases). Germline V gives CDR1 SGHTA, CDR2 FQGTGA. CDR3 size: 15 residues. With 4 bases removed from V and 4 bases from J, the gap between germline ends came to 13 bases. The CDR3 is CASSSRRGGTGELFF. CDR3 nucleotides: TGTGCCAGCAGCTCGAGGAGAGGGGGCACCGGGGAGCTGTTTTTT.

The chain is built from TRBV11-3 and TRBJ2-3; 8 bases line up with TRBD1. This CDR3 region has 16 residues. Germline lookup yields CDR1 SGHNT and CDR2 YENEEA. The trim removed 2 bases at V and 4 bases at J, leaving 8 bases unmatched. CDR3 sequence reads: CASSLIGTGLSDTQYF. CDR3 nucleotide sequence: TGTGCCAGCAGCTTAATCGGGACAGGCCTTTCAGATACGCAGTATTTT.

This rearrangement joins TRBV30 to TRBJ1-6; no clear D gene. CDR1 GTSNPN and CDR2 SVGIG come from the germline V gene (reference sequence). This CDR3 has 15 residues. Trimming stripped 5 bases from V and 9 bases from J, with 20 bases between. CDR3 coding DNA: TGTGCCTGGGGTGGCGAAGGCGGCGGGAGTTCACCCCTCCACTTT. Its translation is CAWGGEGGGSSPLHF.

This chain connects TRBV13 to TRBJ2-5; 13 nucleotides align to TRBD2. J gave up 1 base and V 10 bases, and 3 bases lay outside the gene matches. Germline V gives CDR1 PRHDT, CDR2 FYEKMQ (reference sequence). CDR3 length: 14 amino acids. The CDR3 sequence is CATGTSGAQETQYF. CDR3 coding DNA: TGTGCCACGGGGACTAGCGGGGCCCAAGAGACCCAGTACTTC.

Concerning this clone: Other DNA sequences in the sample encode the same CDR3. The chain has TRBV27 and TRBJ1-5; unclear D gene. Germline V CDR1 and CDR2: MNHEY, SMNVEV (reference sequence). The CDR3 contains 13 residues. V was trimmed by 3 bases and J by 1 base, leaving 4 bases between them. DNA for the CDR3: TGTGCCAGCAGTTTTCAGAGCAATCAGCCCCAGCATTTT. Residues: CASSFQSNQPQHF.

This chain connects TRBV7-9 to TRBJ2-1, with D maybe TRBD2 (6 bases). The CDR3 length is 16 residues. Germline CDR1 and CDR2: SEHNR and FQNEAQ (reference sequence). Deletions cut 5 bases from V and 8 bases from J, with 22 bases between. The CDR3 loop reads CASSRPVRELLDEQFF. CDR3 bases: TGTGCCAGCAGCCGACCGGTCCGGGAGTTACTGGATGAGCAGTTCTTC.

The J gene is TRBJ2-2, the V gene TRBV5-1; 8 bases line up with TRBD2. Looked up from germline, CDR1 is SGHRS and CDR2 is YFSETQ. V gave up 4 bases and J gave up 0 bases; unmatched junction bases: 5. The CDR3 length is 16 residues. The CDR3 coding sequence is TGCGCCAGCAGCCCACCGGGACTAGCGAACACCGGGGAGCTGTTTTTT. Translation: CASSPPGLANTGELFF.

The V gene is TRBV7-3, the J gene TRBJ2-2; perhaps TRBD2 as D (6 bases). From germline, CDR1 is SGHTA and CDR2 FQGTGA. Trimming shortened V by 2 bases and J by 3 bases, and 16 bases separated the two germline ends. The CDR3 length is 17 residues. As DNA, the CDR3 is TGTGCCAGCAGCTTAGGGGCGGGGCAGACCTACACCGGGGAGCTGTTTTTT. It is translated as CASSLGAGQTYTGELFF.

The chain combines TRBV20-1 with TRBJ2-1; TRBD2 agrees at 10 bases. The CDR3 has 11 residues. Germline CDR1 reads DFQATT; CDR2 reads SNEGSKA (reference sequence). Trimming at V came to 5 bases and at J to 15 bases, leaving 7 bases not matched to a gene. CDR3 in DNA: TGCAGTGCTGAAGTAGCGGGGGGCCCGTTCTTC. Amino acids: CSAEVAGGPFF.

The V and J genes are TRBV6-2 or TRBV6-3 and TRBJ1-6; the match to TRBD1 covers 7 bases. The germline V gene has CDR1 MNHEY and CDR2 SVGEGT. The V and J ends lost 5 bases and 7 bases, in that order; junction bases with no gene match: 8. The CDR3 has 15 residues. CDR3 in DNA: TGTGCCAGCAGTGGCCGACAGGGCCGGAATTCACCCCTCCACTTT. It specifies CASSGRQGRNSPLHF.

This clone was counted a few times. This chain uses TRBV10-3 with TRBJ1-6; TRBD1 might be the D (6 bases). Per the germline V gene, CDR1 is ENHRY and CDR2 is SYGVKD. The CDR3 extends over 15 amino acids. The ends were cut back, 5 bases at V and 5 bases at J, with 13 bases in the middle. CDR3 sequence: CAISNSGTNNSPLHF. CDR3 DNA sequence: TGTGCCATCAGTAACTCCGGGACAAATAATTCACCCCTCCACTTT.

This clone was seen only once. This sequence joins TRBV6-1 and TRBJ1-4; no definite D call. The CDR3 has 14 amino acids. V lost 1 base to trimming and J lost 4 bases, with 7 bases between them. CDR1 and CDR2 (germline): MNHNS, SASEGT. The CDR3 loop reads CASSEGTVNEKLFF. DNA of the CDR3: TGTGCCAGCAGTGAAGGTACAGTTAATGAAAAACTGTTTTTT.

The chain links TRBV30 to TRBJ2-6; weak D call: TRBD1 (5 bases). The V and J ends lost 5 bases and 2 bases respectively, with 19 bases between them. The CDR3 covers 17 residues. Germline CDR1 GTSNPN, CDR2 SVGIG (reference sequence). The CDR3 reads CAWAHQGQKAGANVLTF. DNA of the CDR3: TGTGCCTGGGCTCATCAGGGTCAGAAAGCTGGGGCCAACGTCCTGACTTTC.

Written as DNA, the CDR3 is TGTGCCACCAGTGACCCTGACAGGTACCAAGAGACCCAGTACTTC. Translating it yields CATSDPDRYQETQYF. The chain joins TRBV24-1 to TRBJ2-5; tentative D call: TRBD1 (6 bases). Trimming removed 4 bases at V and 0 bases at J, with 11 bases between. The CDR3 covers 15 residues. The germline gives CDR1 KGHDR, CDR2 SFDVKD.

CDR3 bases: TGTGCCAGCAGCTCCGGGACAGGGGGCTATGGCGAGCAGTACTTC. It encodes CASSSGTGGYGEQYF. This sequence joins TRBV11-1 and TRBJ2-7; the match to TRBD1 covers 12 bases. Germline CDR1 is SGHAT and CDR2 is FQDESV (reference sequence). There are 15 residues in the CDR3. The V and J ends lost 4 bases and 6 bases, in that order; junction bases with no gene match: 7.

J is TRBJ2-5 and V is TRBV11-1; 7 bases are shared with TRBD1. J gave up 2 bases and V 1 base, and 7 bases lay outside the gene matches. Per the germline V gene, CDR1 is SGHAT and CDR2 is FQDESV (reference sequence). The CDR3 covers 16 residues. The chain's CDR3 is CASSLDYRDRQETQYF. The CDR3 nucleotides read TGTGCCAGCAGCTTAGACTATAGGGACAGACAAGAGACCCAGTACTTC.

The rearrangement joins TRBV28 to TRBJ2-7, with TRBD1 identical over 8 bases. CDR1 is MDHEN, CDR2 SYDVKM, per germline. This CDR3 is built from 16 residues. With 5 bases clipped from V and 3 bases from J, the junction kept 12 bases outside the gene matches. The CDR3 DNA sequence: TGTGCCAGCAGTCAACATCCCGGGACAGGTCACTACGAGCAGTACTTC. It specifies CASSQHPGTGHYEQYF.

This clone was recorded only once. The chain has TRBV30 and TRBJ1-3; no firm D call. Looked up from germline, CDR1 is GTSNPN and CDR2 is SVGIG (reference sequence). The CDR3 runs 14 residues. V was trimmed by 2 bases and J by 1 base, leaving 9 bases between them. The CDR3 coding sequence is TGTGCCTGGAGTAGGCGGCCTTCTGGAAACACCATATATTTT. Translation gives CAWSRRPSGNTIYF.

This clone came up a few times. The CDR3 is CASRTQPTGGNEQFF. In DNA, the CDR3 is TGTGCCAGCAGGACCCAACCGACAGGGGGCAATGAGCAGTTCTTC. The rearrangement joins TRBV7-9 to TRBJ2-1, with 9 nucleotides matching TRBD1. CDR1 and CDR2 (germline): SEHNR, FQNEAQ (reference sequence). V trimming: 6 bases; J trimming: 6 bases; junction bases outside the gene matches: 9. The CDR3 is 15 amino acids.

The chain couples TRBV10-3 to TRBJ2-1; possible D gene TRBD1, 6 bases. The CDR3 length is 15 residues. The germline V and J ends were trimmed by 6 bases and 8 bases, with 20 bases remaining between them. CDR1 is ENHRY, CDR2 SYGVKD, per germline. The CDR3 nucleotides are TGTGCCATCAGAAAGACAGGTATACCTGGGGATGAGCAGTTCTTC. The encoded protein is CAIRKTGIPGDEQFF.